One T cell receptor (beta chain) is described in this entry. This sample stems from a study of blood T cell repertoires in COVID-19. This CDR3 has 14 residues. Germline assignment: CDR1 LNHDA and CDR2 SQIVND (reference sequence). V gave up 6 bases and J gave up 5 bases, with 16 bases separating them. In the original workflow: Using reference gene primer amplification, nucleated cell counts were estimated. Clones were read by immunoSEQ multiplex PCR, and TCRdb kept only the in-frame ones, dropping some. V, J and clone size are those of that table, while D and trimming were read from the DNA. The sample yields 150,000 to 200,000 clones, over 75% seen once.

The receptor was isolated from a woman at least 80 years old with acute or convalescent COVID-19. This chain uses TRBV19 with TRBJ1-2, with a possible D match to TRBD1 (6 bases). Sequenced sample: peripheral blood. CDR3 sequence reads: CASSNYREGYGYTF. The CDR3 DNA follows: TGTGCCAGTAGCAACTACAGGGAAGGATATGGCTACACCTTC. The variable domain in full, completed from reference TRBV19 and TRBJ1-2, reads DGGITQSPKYLFRKEGQNVTLSCEQNLNHDAMYWYRQDPGQGLRLIYYSQIVNDFQKGDIAEGYSVSREKKESFPLTVTSAQKNPTAFYLCASSNYREGYGYTFGSGTRLTVV.